A single sample gave rise to the 28 T cell receptor beta chains below, sequenced in a study of identical twins. Via MiXCR, TCRdb re-called the 5' RACE reads, giving one row per CDR3 protein. This repertoire shows a few hundred thousand distinct CDR3 sequences, approximately 8.7% found once; its top ten account for roughly 8.9%. Source material: naive T cells sorted from blood. The receptors here all came from a woman between 45 and 60 years old in good health.

This chain connects TRBV5-1 to TRBJ1-4; D is perhaps TRBD1 (5 bases). V lost 7 bases, J lost 2 bases, and 12 bases lay in between. The CDR3 is made up of 14 amino acids. Germline assignment: CDR1 SGHRS and CDR2 YFSETQ. CDR3 bases: TGCGCCAGCCGCCAGGGAAGGACTAATGAAAAACTGTTTTTT. This translates into CASRQGRTNEKLFF.

This clonotype was seen at least ten times. The chain carries TRBV10-3 and TRBJ2-1; 11 bases are shared with TRBD1. Germline V gene data show CDR1 as ENHRY and CDR2 as SYGVKD. The junction had 6 bases not matched to a gene; V was cut back by 7 bases and J by 4 bases. This CDR3 is 15 amino acids long. CDR3 nucleotide sequence: TGTGCCATCAATCCTGGGACAGGGGGGTACAATGAGCAGTTCTTC. It yields the protein CAINPGTGGYNEQFF.

Many counts were recorded for this clonotype. This chain connects TRBV5-1 to TRBJ1-1, with a weak D call TRBD1 (5 bases). The germline gives CDR1 SGHRS, CDR2 YFSETQ. Trimming cost V 4 bases and J 5 bases, with 15 bases left between them. CDR3 length equals 14 residues. The CDR3 DNA reads TGCGCCAGCAGCCCACAAGGGACTGGAACTGAAGCTTTCTTT. This encodes CASSPQGTGTEAFF.

The sample holds many counts of this clonotype. The V call is TRBV12-3 or TRBV12-4, the J call TRBJ1-5, with 7 bases that match TRBD1. The CDR3 is 15 amino acids. The V and J ends lost 2 bases and 1 base, in that order; junction bases with no gene match: 2. CDR3 sequence: CASSLSGGSNQPQHF. Here the CDR3 DNA reads TGTGCCAGCAGTTTATCAGGGGGAAGCAATCAGCCCCAGCATTTT.

The chain couples TRBV9 to TRBJ2-6, with D possibly being TRBD1 (6 bases). The CDR3 contains 18 residues. The V end was cut by 0 bases, the J end by 4 bases, with 17 bases between. CDR1 is SGDLS, CDR2 YYNGEE, per germline. The CDR3 DNA is TGTGCCAGCAGCGTAGCTTGGGACACCCGGACCGGGGCCAACGTCCTGACTTTC. This encodes CASSVAWDTRTGANVLTF.

This clonotype was seen only a few times. The chain uses TRBV20-1 and TRBJ2-3; 11 nucleotides match TRBD2. Germline assignment: CDR1 DFQATT and CDR2 SNEGSKA (reference sequence). The J segment lost 4 bases and the V segment lost 5 bases, leaving 11 bases of the junction unmatched. This CDR3 comprises 16 residues. In DNA, the CDR3 is TGCAGTGCTTCCCGTTTAGCGGGAGGGCCAGCAGATACGCAGTATTTT. It specifies CSASRLAGGPADTQYF.

This clonotype has more than one count but fewer than ten. The CDR3 reads CASSLVVSSGYSNEQFF. DNA of the CDR3: TGTGCCAGCAGCTTAGTAGTGTCTAGCGGGTATAGCAATGAGCAGTTCTTC. The chain couples TRBV7-9 to TRBJ2-1; TRBD2 aligns across 8 bases. Losses at the gene ends were 1 base for V and 6 bases for J; bases not matched to a gene: 11. This CDR3 has 17 amino acids. From germline, CDR1 is SEHNR and CDR2 FQNEAQ (reference sequence).

This clonotype appeared many times. The rearrangement joins TRBV7-2 to TRBJ2-6; D uncertain. From germline, CDR1 is SGHTA and CDR2 FQGNSA. The CDR3 covers 14 residues. The V and J ends lost 4 bases and 13 bases respectively, with 17 bases between them. The chain's CDR3 is CASSWFRLVGVLTF. CDR3 sequence (DNA): TGTGCCAGCAGCTGGTTCAGACTTGTAGGGGTCCTGACTTTC.

There are many counts of this clonotype. The J gene is TRBJ2-5, the V gene TRBV12-3 or TRBV12-4; the D gene is possibly TRBD1 (5 bases). This CDR3 spans 15 amino acids. Deletions cut 6 bases from V and 9 bases from J, with 23 bases between. The CDR3 sequence: CASRSSAPDLGAQYF. The DNA for the CDR3 is TGTGCCAGCAGATCCTCCGCCCCGGACCTAGGGGCCCAGTACTTC.

This clonotype was seen more than once but under ten times. This rearrangement joins TRBV29-1 to TRBJ2-2; unclear D gene. CDR1 is SQVTM, CDR2 ANQGSEA, per germline. V was pared by 4 bases and J by 3 bases, with 6 bases between. The CDR3 runs to 12 residues. The CDR3 loop reads CSVAAYTGELFF. The CDR3 region has the DNA TGCAGCGTTGCGGCCTACACCGGGGAGCTGTTTTTT.

This clonotype showed up many times. This chain links TRBV5-5 with TRBJ2-3; maybe TRBD2 (6 bases). The CDR3 is 15 residues long. CDR1 is SGHKS and CDR2 is YYEKEE in the germline V gene (reference sequence). The ends were cut back, 4 bases at V and 0 bases at J, with 12 bases in the middle. The CDR3 nucleotides are TGTGCCAGCAGCAAGGGACTGCTAAGCACAGATACGCAGTATTTT. Its protein product is CASSKGLLSTDTQYF. Full variable domain (rest looked up from reference TRBV5-5 and TRBJ2-3): DAGVTQSPTHLIKTRGQQVTLRCSPISGHKSVSWYQQVLGQGPQFIFQYYEKEERGRGNFPDRFSARQFPNYSSELNVNALLLGDSALYLCASSKGLLSTDTQYFGPGTRLTVL.

This clonotype was seen many times. V and J are TRBV5-5 and TRBJ2-1; D is unclear. CDR1 and CDR2 (germline): SGHKS, YYEKEE (reference sequence). V lost 0 bases to trimming and J lost 8 bases, with 9 bases between them. The CDR3 is 13 amino acids. CDR3 coding DNA: TGTGCCAGCAGCTTGGGCGTTCGGGATGAGCAGTTCTTC. Its protein is CASSLGVRDEQFF.

This CDR3 is CAWDTGTGQREQYF. CDR3 in DNA: TGTGCCTGGGATACCGGGACAGGGCAAAGGGAGCAGTACTTC. The chain joins TRBV30 to TRBJ2-7; 9 bases are shared with TRBD1. Trimming removed 5 bases from V and 7 bases from J; junction bases left unmatched: 12. Per germline, CDR1 GTSNPN and CDR2 SVGIG (reference sequence). This CDR3 region has 14 residues.

This clonotype was observed a handful of times. The chain combines TRBV3-1 with TRBJ2-3; D ambiguous. Germline assignment: CDR1 LGHDT and CDR2 YNNKEL (reference sequence). Trimming removed 3 bases from V and 4 bases from J, with 8 bases in between. This CDR3 spans 13 amino acids. The CDR3 is CASSQIPADTQYF. As DNA, the CDR3 is TGTGCCAGCAGCCAGATCCCCGCAGATACGCAGTATTTT.

This clonotype was found many times. The chain is built from TRBV4-1 and TRBJ2-1, with TRBD2 identical over 8 bases. V lost 1 base, J lost 4 bases, and 3 bases stayed unmatched. This CDR3 has 15 amino acids. Germline-derived CDR1 and CDR2 are MGHRA and YSYEKL. As DNA, the CDR3 is TGCGCCAGCAGCCAAGGTAGCGGGAAATACAATGAGCAGTTCTTC. It encodes CASSQGSGKYNEQFF.

The V call is TRBV2, the J call TRBJ1-4; D gene unclear. Germline CDR1 is SNHLY and CDR2 is FYNNEI. With 7 bases removed from V and 0 bases from J, the gap between germline ends came to 6 bases. CDR3 size: 13 residues. The CDR3 spells CASIGATNEKLFF. The CDR3 DNA reads as TGTGCCAGCATAGGTGCAACTAATGAAAAACTGTTTTTT.

V gene TRBV5-1 combines with J gene TRBJ2-2, with D possibly TRBD1 on 5 matching bases. Germline V gene data show CDR1 as SGHRS and CDR2 as YFSETQ. V lost 4 bases and J 7 bases, leaving 8 bases between the germline ends. The CDR3 has 12 amino acids. Written as DNA, the CDR3 is TGCGCCAGCAGCCTTGGACACGGGGAGCTGTTTTTT. This gives the protein CASSLGHGELFF.

V usage is TRBV29-1 and J usage is TRBJ2-1, with TRBD1 as a possible D gene (6 bases). Between the trimmed V and J ends, which lost 2 bases and 2 bases, there was a span of 13 bases. There are 15 residues in the CDR3. Germline V gives CDR1 SQVTM, CDR2 ANQGSEA. CDR3 protein: CSVEPVTGTYNEQFF. The CDR3 DNA sequence: TGCAGCGTTGAACCCGTGACAGGAACCTACAATGAGCAGTTCTTC.

This clonotype has more than one count but fewer than ten. The V gene is TRBV5-6, the J gene TRBJ1-1; no clear D gene. Germline CDR1 SGHDT, CDR2 YYEEEE. CDR3 length equals 11 residues. The V gene lost 2 bases and the J gene lost 4 bases, with 3 bases spanning the gap. In DNA, the CDR3 is TGTGCCAGCAGCTTTTCCACTGAAGCTTTCTTT. This codes for CASSFSTEAFF.

Ten or more counts support this clonotype. The V and J genes are TRBV5-1 and TRBJ2-1, with 8 bases matching TRBD1. Germline V gene lookup returns CDR1 SGHRS and CDR2 YFSETQ. Trimming took 0 bases from V and 1 from J; bases not matched to a gene: 0. There are 15 residues in the CDR3. The CDR3 loop reads CASSLGQGSYNEQFF. In nucleotides, the CDR3 is TGCGCCAGCAGCTTGGGACAGGGGTCCTACAATGAGCAGTTCTTC.

This clonotype was detected many times. The CDR3 spells CATSSGTGLLGNNEQFF. The CDR3 DNA follows: TGTGCCACCAGCAGTGGGACAGGTCTCTTAGGAAACAATGAGCAGTTCTTC. The chain links TRBV15 to TRBJ2-1; 8 bases match TRBD1. CDR3 size: 17 residues. The V gene's germline CDR1 is LNHNV and CDR2 YYDKDF (reference sequence). After removal of 3 bases from V and 5 bases from J, the junction contained 12 bases not matched to a gene.

This clonotype was counted at least ten times. This chain connects TRBV29-1 to TRBJ2-3; 8 bases are a match to TRBD1. The ends lost 8 bases at V and 3 bases at J; junction bases unmatched: 7. This CDR3 region has 13 residues. Germline V CDR1 and CDR2: SQVTM, ANQGSEA. The CDR3 nucleotides are TGCAGCACACAGACAGGGGCGACAGATACGCAGTATTTT. Amino acid sequence: CSTQTGATDTQYF.

The chain combines TRBV5-5 with TRBJ2-1; D ambiguous. Per germline, CDR1 SGHKS and CDR2 YYEKEE (reference sequence). V was clipped by 3 bases and J by 7 bases, with 14 bases between them. CDR3 size: 14 residues. The CDR3 region is CASSWIDSRNEQFF. For the CDR3, the DNA is TGTGCCAGCAGCTGGATTGACTCACGGAATGAGCAGTTCTTC.

In this sample, this clonotype turned up a few times. The V and J genes are TRBV5-1 and TRBJ1-6; no reliable D call. Germline CDR1 and CDR2: SGHRS and YFSETQ. V lost 2 bases to trimming and J lost 6 bases, with 9 bases between them. CDR3 length equals 14 residues. Here the CDR3 reads CASSFRPVNSPLHF. The CDR3 bases are TGCGCCAGCAGCTTTCGGCCAGTTAATTCACCCCTCCACTTT.

This clonotype showed up just a few times. The genes are TRBV12-5 and TRBJ2-7; 8 bases agree with TRBD2. The germline V gene encodes CDR1 LGHNT and CDR2 FRNRAP. The CDR3 is made up of 13 amino acids. Germline trimming cut 9 bases from V and 1 base from J; bases unmatched to any gene: 5. CDR3 sequence reads: CASQLAVSYEQYF. The CDR3 DNA sequence: TGTGCTAGCCAACTAGCGGTGTCCTACGAGCAGTACTTC.

V usage is TRBV20-1 and J usage is TRBJ1-2; D may be TRBD1 (5 bases). CDR1 and CDR2 (germline): DFQATT, SNEGSKA (reference sequence). The V and J ends lost 2 bases and 4 bases respectively, with 11 bases between them. This CDR3 is 13 amino acids long. CDR3 region: CSARQGNAYGYTF. CDR3 nucleotide sequence: TGCAGTGCTAGACAGGGAAACGCCTATGGCTACACCTTC.

V is TRBV2 and J is TRBJ1-3; D unclear. From germline, CDR1 is SNHLY and CDR2 FYNNEI. CDR3 length equals 15 residues. V was pared by 5 bases and J by 2 bases, with 13 bases between. The CDR3 sequence is CASSFGPAPGNTIYF. The CDR3 DNA reads TGTGCCAGCAGTTTCGGGCCTGCCCCTGGAAACACCATATATTTT.

J is TRBJ1-2 and V is TRBV20-1; D remains unclear. This CDR3 has 12 residues. The V gene's germline CDR1 is DFQATT and CDR2 SNEGSKA (reference sequence). Trimming took off 0 bases at V and 4 bases at J, with 6 bases between the two ends. CDR3 protein: CSARDPPYGYTF. As DNA, the CDR3 is TGCAGTGCTAGAGATCCCCCCTATGGCTACACCTTC.